This is a list of T cell receptor beta chains from one sample in a study of blood T cell repertoires in COVID-19. TCRdb's table, derived via immunoSEQ multiplex PCR, lists solely in-frame clones and lacks some. The data hold approximately 290,000 clones, with roughly 88% observed a single time. Specimen: peripheral blood. These receptors originate from a human donor with COVID-19, enrolled during active disease. The donor label of this sample is uncertain. The CDR3 runs from the conserved cysteine through the conserved F or W. Rows may omit the clone size; those that give it use once, few, many or a size class.

V	size	J	CDR3
TRBV28	few	TRBJ1-5	CASRVLGSNNQPQHF
TRBV2	-	TRBJ1-5	CASTDRGVQPQHF
TRBV9	-	TRBJ2-5	CASSVGPLGDQETQYF
TRBV7-3	-	TRBJ2-1	CASSPQPDNEQFF
TRBV30	once	TRBJ2-7	CAWSQSSEQYF
TRBV11-2	-	TRBJ2-1	CASSSIVGLYNEQFF
TRBV12-3/TRBV12-4	-	TRBJ2-7	CASSTGGYEQYF
TRBV14	-	TRBJ1-2	CASSPDRAYGYTF
TRBV3-1/TRBV3-2	-	TRBJ2-3	CASSQGIPGVTDTQYF
TRBV12-3/TRBV12-4	once	TRBJ2-5	CASSLDSQETQYF
TRBV5-4	once	TRBJ1-3	CASSLGDSSPGNTIYF
TRBV5-1	-	TRBJ1-1	CASSLETTGAATEAFF
TRBV5-1	-	TRBJ1-5	CASSLDAGLDQPQHF
TRBV10-2	-	TRBJ2-3	CASSDSGTDITDTQYF
TRBV12-3/TRBV12-4	once	TRBJ2-7	CASSLRHYEQYF
TRBV6-2/TRBV6-3	-	TRBJ1-2	CASSYSITGHGYTF
TRBV27	-	TRBJ2-4	CASRGEAKNIQYF
TRBV7-3	-	TRBJ2-3	CASSFTLAADTQYF
TRBV12-3/TRBV12-4	few	TRBJ2-7	CASSLASSEQYF
TRBV19	-	TRBJ1-4	CASNRDRGNEKLFF
TRBV5-5	-	TRBJ2-3	CASSLLLAGGRADTQYF
TRBV19	-	TRBJ2-1	CASSIRRGTGQGDEQFF
TRBV28	-	TRBJ2-7	CASSLETTGSYEQYF
TRBV27	few	TRBJ1-1	CASSLTRPGRETEAFF
TRBV28	once	TRBJ1-3	CASSLPGGNTIYF
TRBV19	-	TRBJ1-3	CASSSDSFSGNTIYF
TRBV6-5	-	TRBJ1-1	CASSSTGDMRAFF
TRBV6-5	-	TRBJ2-2	CASTRQGETGELFF
TRBV27	-	TRBJ1-2	CASSLGSPGVYGYTF
TRBV5-1	-	TRBJ1-2	CASSLLQGARGGYTF
TRBV19	few	TRBJ2-5	CATGLARGETQYF
TRBV9	-	TRBJ2-3	CASSVIGLVTDTQYF
TRBV24-1	-	TRBJ2-1	CATSGQGNEQFF
TRBV27	-	TRBJ1-2	CASTTGGSGYTF
TRBV29-1	-	TRBJ2-7	CSVEPGTSGSYEQYF
TRBV2	-	TRBJ2-3	CASIQLTDTQYF
TRBV29-1	once	TRBJ2-7	CSGVRDPTYEQYF
TRBV3-1/TRBV3-2	-	TRBJ2-3	CASSQEALAGGRHTQYF
TRBV6-5	-	TRBJ2-7	CASSTDSYEQYF
TRBV5-4	-	TRBJ1-5	CASSRDRDQPQHF
TRBV19	few	TRBJ2-7	CASSPTSGRQKPGEQYF
TRBV19	-	TRBJ2-2	CASSITTGFTGELFF
TRBV27	few	TRBJ1-1	CASSRFDRGLTEAFF
TRBV7-2	few	TRBJ1-5	CASSLSGRGYQPQHF
TRBV18	-	TRBJ2-7	CASSPTGQDYEQYF